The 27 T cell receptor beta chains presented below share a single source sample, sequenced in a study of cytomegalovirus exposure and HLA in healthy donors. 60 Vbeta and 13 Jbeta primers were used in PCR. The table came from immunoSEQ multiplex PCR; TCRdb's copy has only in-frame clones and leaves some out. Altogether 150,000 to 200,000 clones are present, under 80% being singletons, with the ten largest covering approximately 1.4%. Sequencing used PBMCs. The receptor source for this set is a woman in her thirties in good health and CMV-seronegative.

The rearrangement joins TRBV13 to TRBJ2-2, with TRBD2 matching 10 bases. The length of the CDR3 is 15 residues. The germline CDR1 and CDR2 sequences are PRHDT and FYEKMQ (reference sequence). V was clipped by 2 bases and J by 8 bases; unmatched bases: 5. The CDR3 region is CASSLILAGAGELFF. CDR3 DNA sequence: TGTGCCAGCAGCTTAATCCTAGCGGGGGCTGGGGAGCTGTTTTTT. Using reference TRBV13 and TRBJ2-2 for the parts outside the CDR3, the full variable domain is AAGVIQSPRHLIKEKRETATLKCYPIPRHDTVYWYQQGPGQDPQFLISFYEKMQSDKGSIPDRFSAQQFSDYHSELNMSSLELGDSALYFCASSLILAGAGELFFGEGSRLTVL.

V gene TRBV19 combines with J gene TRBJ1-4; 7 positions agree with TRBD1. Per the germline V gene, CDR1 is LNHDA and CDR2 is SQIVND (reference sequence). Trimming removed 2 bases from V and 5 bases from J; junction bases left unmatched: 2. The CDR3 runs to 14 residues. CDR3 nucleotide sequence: TGTGCCAGTAGTATACGGGACAGCAATGAAAAACTGTTTTTT. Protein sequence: CASSIRDSNEKLFF.

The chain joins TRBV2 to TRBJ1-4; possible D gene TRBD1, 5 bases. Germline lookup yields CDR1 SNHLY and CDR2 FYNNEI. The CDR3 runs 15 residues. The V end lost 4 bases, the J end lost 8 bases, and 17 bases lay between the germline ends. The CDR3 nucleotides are TGTGCCAGCAGTGGGGGAGGCAGGGTTCGAGAAAAACTGTTTTTT. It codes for CASSGGGRVREKLFF.

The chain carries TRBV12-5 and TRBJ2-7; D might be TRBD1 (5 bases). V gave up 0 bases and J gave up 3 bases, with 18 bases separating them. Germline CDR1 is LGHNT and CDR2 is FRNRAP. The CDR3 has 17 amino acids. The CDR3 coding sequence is TGTGCTAGTGGTTTGGTATCTCCCCTGGGGCGGCTCTACGAGCAGTACTTC. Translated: CASGLVSPLGRLYEQYF.

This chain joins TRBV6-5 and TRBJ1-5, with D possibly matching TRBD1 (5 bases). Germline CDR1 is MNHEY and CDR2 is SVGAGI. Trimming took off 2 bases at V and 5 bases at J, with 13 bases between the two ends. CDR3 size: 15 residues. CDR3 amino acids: CASSYRRQSDQPQHF. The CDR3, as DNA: TGTGCCAGCAGTTACCGAAGACAGTCCGATCAGCCCCAGCATTTT.

The CDR3 region has the DNA TGTGCCAGCAGCTCTGAAAGGGGCGGCGAGCAGTACTTC. This codes for CASSSERGGEQYF. The V gene is TRBV5-6, the J gene TRBJ2-7; TRBD1 might be the D (5 bases). Trimming shortened V by 3 bases and J by 6 bases, and 13 bases separated the two germline ends. This CDR3 is 13 amino acids long. Germline CDR1 is SGHDT and CDR2 is YYEEEE.

Here the CDR3 DNA reads TGTGCCAGCAGTGAAAAAGCGGGGGGGTACAATGAGCAGTTCTTC. It yields the protein CASSEKAGGYNEQFF. The rearrangement joins TRBV6-1 to TRBJ2-1; 10 nucleotides match TRBD2. The V segment lost 2 bases and the J segment 4 bases; nucleotides outside the gene matches: 2. The germline V gene has CDR1 MNHNS and CDR2 SASEGT. This CDR3 has 15 amino acids.

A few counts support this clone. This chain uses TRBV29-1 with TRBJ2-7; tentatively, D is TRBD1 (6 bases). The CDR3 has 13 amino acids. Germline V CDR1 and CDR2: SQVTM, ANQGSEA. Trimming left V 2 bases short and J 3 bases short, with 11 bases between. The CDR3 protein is CSVESQGSYEQYF. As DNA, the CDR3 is TGCAGCGTTGAAAGCCAGGGGAGCTACGAGCAGTACTTC.

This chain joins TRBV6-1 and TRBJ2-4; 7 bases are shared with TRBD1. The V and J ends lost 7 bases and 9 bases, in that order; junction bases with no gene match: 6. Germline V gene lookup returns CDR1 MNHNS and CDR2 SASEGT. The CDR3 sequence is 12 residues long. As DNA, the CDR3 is TGTGCCAGCAATCAGGGGGTTACCATTCAGTACTTC. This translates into CASNQGVTIQYF.

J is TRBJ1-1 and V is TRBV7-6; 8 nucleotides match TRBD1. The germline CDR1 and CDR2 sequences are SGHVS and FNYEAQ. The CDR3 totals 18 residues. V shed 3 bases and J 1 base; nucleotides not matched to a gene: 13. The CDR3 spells CASSFRLDRGSRNTEAFF. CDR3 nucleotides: TGTGCCAGCAGCTTCAGATTAGACAGGGGTTCTCGGAACACTGAAGCTTTCTTT.

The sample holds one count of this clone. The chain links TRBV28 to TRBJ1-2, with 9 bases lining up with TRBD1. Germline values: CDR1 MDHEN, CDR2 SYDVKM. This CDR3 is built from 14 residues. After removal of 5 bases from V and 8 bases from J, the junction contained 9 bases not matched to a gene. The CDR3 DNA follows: TGTGCCAGCAGTGCCTCGGGACAGGGAAACGGCTACACCTTC. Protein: CASSASGQGNGYTF.

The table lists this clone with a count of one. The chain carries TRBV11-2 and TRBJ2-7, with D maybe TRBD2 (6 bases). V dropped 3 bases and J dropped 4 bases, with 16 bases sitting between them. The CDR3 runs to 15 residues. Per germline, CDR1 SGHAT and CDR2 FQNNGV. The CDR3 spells CASSFKEGSFYEQYF. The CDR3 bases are TGTGCCAGCAGCTTTAAGGAGGGGAGCTTTTACGAGCAGTACTTC. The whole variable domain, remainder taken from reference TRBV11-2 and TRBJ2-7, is EAGVAQSPRYKIIEKRQSVAFWCNPISGHATLYWYQQILGQGPKLLIQFQNNGVVDDSQLPKDRFSAERLKGVDSTLKIQPAKLEDSAVYLCASSFKEGSFYEQYFGPGTRLTVT.

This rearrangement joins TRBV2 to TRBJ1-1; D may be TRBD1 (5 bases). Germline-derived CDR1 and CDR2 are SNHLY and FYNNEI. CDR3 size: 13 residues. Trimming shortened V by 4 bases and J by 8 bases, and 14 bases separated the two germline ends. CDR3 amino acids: CASSASGRSEAFF. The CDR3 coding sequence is TGTGCCAGCAGTGCATCAGGGAGGTCGGAAGCTTTCTTT.

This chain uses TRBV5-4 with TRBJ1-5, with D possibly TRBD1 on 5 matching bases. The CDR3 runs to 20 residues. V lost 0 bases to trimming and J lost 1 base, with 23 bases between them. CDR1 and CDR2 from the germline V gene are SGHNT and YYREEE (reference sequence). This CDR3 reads CASSLVGGTVLGQSNQPQHF. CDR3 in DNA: TGTGCCAGCAGCTTGGTGGGAGGTACGGTTCTGGGGCAGAGCAATCAGCCCCAGCATTTT.

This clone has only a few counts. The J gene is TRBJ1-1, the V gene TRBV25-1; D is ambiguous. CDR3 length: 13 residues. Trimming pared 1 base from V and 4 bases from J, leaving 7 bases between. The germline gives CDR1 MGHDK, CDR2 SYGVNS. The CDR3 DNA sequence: TGTGCCAGCAGTGAATCAATGAGCACTGAAGCTTTCTTT. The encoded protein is CASSESMSTEAFF.

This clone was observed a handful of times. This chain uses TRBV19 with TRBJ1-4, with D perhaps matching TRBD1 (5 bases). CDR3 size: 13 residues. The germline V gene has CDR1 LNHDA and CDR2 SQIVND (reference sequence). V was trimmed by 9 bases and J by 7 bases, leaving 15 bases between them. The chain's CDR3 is CASRQLVAEKLFF. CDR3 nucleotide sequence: TGTGCCAGCAGACAGCTAGTGGCTGAAAAACTGTTTTTT.

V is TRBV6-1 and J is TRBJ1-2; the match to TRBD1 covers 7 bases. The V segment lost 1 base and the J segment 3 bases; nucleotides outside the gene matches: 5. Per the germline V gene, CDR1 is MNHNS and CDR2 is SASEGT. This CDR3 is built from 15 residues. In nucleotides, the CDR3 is TGTGCCAGCAGTGAAGGCCCAGGGGGGTACTATGGCTACACCTTC. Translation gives CASSEGPGGYYGYTF.

DNA for the CDR3: TGTGCCAGCAGCCCCAGGGTGGGGGCGAGGGATGAGCAGTTCTTC. Translation: CASSPRVGARDEQFF. V usage is TRBV28 and J usage is TRBJ2-1; a possible D gene is TRBD1 (6 bases). Germline CDR1 MDHEN, CDR2 SYDVKM. V was cut by 6 bases and J by 8 bases, with 20 bases left in between. The CDR3 sequence is 15 residues long.

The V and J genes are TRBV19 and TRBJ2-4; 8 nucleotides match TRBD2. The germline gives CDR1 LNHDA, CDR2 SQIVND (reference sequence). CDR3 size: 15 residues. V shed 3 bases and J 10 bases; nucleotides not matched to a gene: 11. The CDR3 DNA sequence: TGTGCCAGTAGTATGGAAGCGGGGGCGTTGTGGATTCAGTACTTC. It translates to CASSMEAGALWIQYF. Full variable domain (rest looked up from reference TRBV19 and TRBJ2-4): DGGITQSPKYLFRKEGQNVTLSCEQNLNHDAMYWYRQDPGQGLRLIYYSQIVNDFQKGDIAEGYSVSREKKESFPLTVTSAQKNPTAFYLCASSMEAGALWIQYFGAGTRLSVL.

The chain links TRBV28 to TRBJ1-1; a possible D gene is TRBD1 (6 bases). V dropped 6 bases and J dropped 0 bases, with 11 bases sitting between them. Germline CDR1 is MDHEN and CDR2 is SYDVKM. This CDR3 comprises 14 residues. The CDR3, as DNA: TGTGCCAGCAGCCTCCAGGGGATGAACACTGAAGCTTTCTTT. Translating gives CASSLQGMNTEAFF.

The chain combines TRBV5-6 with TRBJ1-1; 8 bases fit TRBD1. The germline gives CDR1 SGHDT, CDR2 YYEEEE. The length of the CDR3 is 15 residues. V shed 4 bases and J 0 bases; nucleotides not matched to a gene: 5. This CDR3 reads CASSPLTGVNTEAFF. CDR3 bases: TGTGCCAGCAGCCCCTTGACAGGGGTGAACACTGAAGCTTTCTTT.

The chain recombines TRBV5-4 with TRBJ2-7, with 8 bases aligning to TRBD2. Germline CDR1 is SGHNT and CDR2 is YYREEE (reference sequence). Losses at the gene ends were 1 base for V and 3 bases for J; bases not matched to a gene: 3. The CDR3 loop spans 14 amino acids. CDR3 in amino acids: CASSLSGTSYEQYF. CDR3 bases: TGTGCCAGCAGCTTGTCCGGGACTAGCTACGAGCAGTACTTC.

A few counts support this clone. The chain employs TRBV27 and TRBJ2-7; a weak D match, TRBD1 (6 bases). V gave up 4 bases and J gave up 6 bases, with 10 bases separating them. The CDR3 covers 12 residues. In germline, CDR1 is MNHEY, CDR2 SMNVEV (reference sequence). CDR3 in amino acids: CASSSIRGEQYF. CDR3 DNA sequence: TGTGCCAGCAGTTCCATCAGGGGCGAGCAGTACTTC.

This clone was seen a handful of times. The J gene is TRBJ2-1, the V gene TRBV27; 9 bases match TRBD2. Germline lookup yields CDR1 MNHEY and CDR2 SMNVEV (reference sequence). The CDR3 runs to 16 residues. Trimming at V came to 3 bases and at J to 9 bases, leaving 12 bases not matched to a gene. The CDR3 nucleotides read TGTGCCAGCAGTTTGTCGGCTAGCGGGGCTTGGGGTGAGCAGTTCTTC. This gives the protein CASSLSASGAWGEQFF.

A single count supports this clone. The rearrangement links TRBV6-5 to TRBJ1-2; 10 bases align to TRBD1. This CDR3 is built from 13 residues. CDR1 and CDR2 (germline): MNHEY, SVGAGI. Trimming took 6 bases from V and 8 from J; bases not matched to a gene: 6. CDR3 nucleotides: TGTGCCAGCAGGACAGGGGGCTTGAAGGGCTACACCTTC. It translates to CASRTGGLKGYTF.

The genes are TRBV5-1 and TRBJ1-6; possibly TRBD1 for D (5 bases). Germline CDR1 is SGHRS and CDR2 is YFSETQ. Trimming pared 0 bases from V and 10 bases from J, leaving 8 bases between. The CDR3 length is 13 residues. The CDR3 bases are TGCGCCAGCAGCTTGGCGGGGGAATCACCCCTCCACTTT. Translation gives CASSLAGESPLHF.

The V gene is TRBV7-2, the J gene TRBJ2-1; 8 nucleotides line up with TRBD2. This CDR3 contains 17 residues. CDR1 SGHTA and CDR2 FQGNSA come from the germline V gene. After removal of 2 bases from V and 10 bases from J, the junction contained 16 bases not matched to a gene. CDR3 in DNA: TGTGCCAGCAGCTTATTCCACGGGGGGGGCGGGATCCGGGAGCAGTTCTTC. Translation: CASSLFHGGGGIREQFF.